Listed here are 19 T cell receptor beta chains from one sample, sequenced in a study of glioma-infiltrating T cells after dendritic cell vaccination. Profiled with immunoSEQ multiplex PCR; TCRdb holds only in-frame clones, not every one. Altogether about 64,000 clones are present, more than 75% being singletons, with the ten largest covering 9% to 10%. Sequenced here: blood, sampled before dendritic cell vaccination. Receptors were obtained from a human donor with glioblastoma.

The chain joins TRBV19 to TRBJ2-5; TRBD1 aligns across 8 bases. Per germline, CDR1 LNHDA and CDR2 SQIVND (reference sequence). The V gene end was trimmed by 4 bases and the J gene end by 3 bases; junction bases not matched to a gene: 1. The CDR3 is 13 amino acids. The CDR3 loop reads CASSRGQEETQYF. The CDR3 nucleotides are TGTGCCAGTAGTAGGGGACAGGAAGAGACCCAGTACTTC.

V and J are TRBV19 and TRBJ2-5; D not certain. The germline V and J ends were trimmed by 4 bases and 7 bases, with 13 bases remaining between them. CDR3 length equals 13 residues. Germline V gene lookup returns CDR1 LNHDA and CDR2 SQIVND (reference sequence). CDR3 sequence reads: CASSNGSPGTQYF. The CDR3 nucleotides are TGTGCCAGTAGTAACGGCAGCCCGGGGACCCAGTACTTC.

The chain recombines TRBV2 with TRBJ1-5; 7 bases line up with TRBD1. After removal of 0 bases from V and 7 bases from J, the junction contained 3 bases not matched to a gene. Germline loops: CDR1 SNHLY, CDR2 FYNNEI. The CDR3 is 14 amino acids. The CDR3 spells CASSEAGQLQPQHF. The DNA of the CDR3 is TGTGCCAGCAGTGAAGCGGGACAGCTCCAGCCCCAGCATTTT.

The chain is built from TRBV28 and TRBJ1-1; D uncertain. Trimming removed 10 bases at V and 1 base at J, with 19 bases between. The CDR3 runs 15 residues. Germline CDR1 is MDHEN and CDR2 is SYDVKM. The CDR3 DNA reads TGTGCCATCCCGGGGAGGGAAGACACGAACACTGAAGCTTTCTTT. Translating gives CAIPGREDTNTEAFF.

The CDR3 coding sequence is TGTGCCAGCAGTTTCGGACAGACTTCAGATACGCAGTATTTT. Its protein product is CASSFGQTSDTQYF. The gene calls are TRBV27 and TRBJ2-3, with TRBD1 as a possible D gene (6 bases). The germline CDR1 and CDR2 sequences are MNHEY and SMNVEV (reference sequence). The CDR3 is 14 amino acids. V was shortened by 3 bases and J by 4 bases, with 11 bases between the two germline ends.

Comment on this clone: This sample also contains other DNA sequences that code for the same CDR3. The chain employs TRBV30 and TRBJ1-1; D might be TRBD1 (6 bases). There are 13 residues in the CDR3. Germline V CDR1 and CDR2: GTSNPN, SVGIG (reference sequence). V lost 2 bases and J lost 3, with 10 bases in between. The CDR3 protein is CAWSTGSDTEAFF. CDR3 DNA: TGTGCCTGGAGTACAGGGTCGGACACTGAAGCTTTCTTT.

V usage is TRBV6-1 and J usage is TRBJ2-2, with 8 bases matching TRBD1. The CDR3 runs 13 residues. Germline-derived CDR1 and CDR2 are MNHNS and SASEGT. V lost 6 bases to trimming and J lost 7 bases; unmatched junction nucleotides: 4. For the CDR3, the DNA is TGTGCCAGCAGCCTGACAGGGGACGGGGAGCTGTTTTTT. Translated, it gives CASSLTGDGELFF.

In DNA, the CDR3 is TGTGCCAGCAGCGTAGGACAGGGGGGGTATGAGCAGTTCTTC. Translated, it gives CASSVGQGGYEQFF. V usage is TRBV9 and J usage is TRBJ2-1, with TRBD1 identical over 9 bases. The CDR3 runs to 14 residues. The V and J ends lost 0 bases and 8 bases, in that order; junction bases with no gene match: 3. Per the germline V gene, CDR1 is SGDLS and CDR2 is YYNGEE.

This sequence joins TRBV7-9 and TRBJ2-5; D is perhaps TRBD1 (7 bases). CDR1 is SEHNR and CDR2 is FQNEAQ in the germline V gene (reference sequence). V gave up 1 base and J gave up 2 bases, with 11 bases separating them. The CDR3 consists of 15 residues. In DNA form, the CDR3 reads TGTGCCAGCAGCTTAGGACAGGGAGGACAAGAGACCCAGTACTTC. Translated, it gives CASSLGQGGQETQYF. The variable domain in full, with the rest retrieved from reference TRBV7-9 and TRBJ2-5, is DTGVSQNPRHKITKRGQNVTFRCDPISEHNRLYWYRQTLGQGPEFLTYFQNEAQLEKSRLLSDRFSAERPKGSFSTLEIQRTEQGDSAMYLCASSLGQGGQETQYFGPGTRLLVL.

The chain combines TRBV5-4 with TRBJ1-6, with D unclear. Trimming stripped 0 bases from V and 9 bases from J, with 16 bases between. Germline CDR1 SGHNT, CDR2 YYREEE (reference sequence). The CDR3 is made up of 16 amino acids. This chain's CDR3 is CASSLALTRSSSPLHF. CDR3 sequence (DNA): TGTGCCAGCAGCTTGGCCTTGACACGGTCGTCTTCACCCCTCCACTTT. The full variable domain, its missing parts supplied by reference TRBV5-4 and TRBJ1-6, is ETGVTQSPTHLIKTRGQQVTLRCSSQSGHNTVSWYQQALGQGPQFIFQYYREEENGRGNFPPRFSGLQFPNYSSELNVNALELDDSALYLCASSLALTRSSSPLHFGNGTRLTVT.

CDR3 in DNA: TGTGCCAGCAGCTCGGGTGTCCGTGAAGCTTTCTTT. Translated: CASSSGVREAFF. V usage is TRBV6-5 and J usage is TRBJ1-1, with unresolved D. The germline V gene encodes CDR1 MNHEY and CDR2 SVGAGI. The CDR3 is made up of 12 amino acids. Trimming shortened V by 6 bases and J by 7 bases, and 12 bases separated the two germline ends.

The V call is TRBV28, the J call TRBJ2-3; D is perhaps TRBD1 (5 bases). The CDR3 spans 18 residues. CDR1 MDHEN and CDR2 SYDVKM come from the germline V gene. V was trimmed by 8 bases and J by 1 base, leaving 25 bases between them. CDR3 sequence: CASSCWRDSGSCTDTQYF. The CDR3 DNA is TGTGCCAGCTCCTGTTGGCGAGACAGTGGTAGCTGCACAGATACGCAGTATTTT.

The V and J genes are TRBV7-2 and TRBJ2-5, with D maybe TRBD2 (7 bases). V lost 1 base and J 2 bases, leaving 17 bases between the germline ends. The CDR3 is 17 amino acids. The germline V gene has CDR1 SGHTA and CDR2 FQGNSA. CDR3 protein: CASSLVGLGGLQETQYF. CDR3 in DNA: TGTGCCAGCAGCTTAGTGGGTTTAGGGGGACTACAAGAGACCCAGTACTTC.

The rearrangement joins TRBV2 to TRBJ1-2, with D unclear. CDR1 SNHLY and CDR2 FYNNEI come from the germline V gene. V shed 2 bases and J shed 2 bases, with 12 bases lying between them. The CDR3 length is 15 residues. CDR3 sequence: CASSESMGSNYGYTF. The CDR3 DNA reads as TGTGCCAGCAGTGAAAGCATGGGCAGCAACTATGGCTACACCTTC.

This clone was detected only once. The rearrangement joins TRBV28 to TRBJ1-2, with D maybe TRBD1 (6 bases). Germline loops: CDR1 MDHEN, CDR2 SYDVKM. V was cut by 8 bases and J by 0 bases, with 16 bases left in between. The CDR3 is 15 residues long. The CDR3 loop reads CASSLAQGPNYGYTF. The CDR3 bases are TGTGCCAGCTCTCTTGCACAGGGCCCTAACTATGGCTACACCTTC.

On this clone itself: A junction boundary mismatches the germline segment, possibly from a read error. This chain links TRBV9 with TRBJ1-3, with no clear D. The CDR3 length is 15 residues. CDR1 and CDR2 (germline): SGDLS, YYNGEE. DNA for the CDR3: TGTGCCAACAGCCCACTCACTCACTCTGGAAACACCATATATTTT. Its protein product is CANSPLTHSGNTIYF.

The chain has TRBV19 and TRBJ2-5; the match to TRBD1 covers 9 bases. The CDR3 contains 16 residues. Germline assignment: CDR1 LNHDA and CDR2 SQIVND (reference sequence). V gave up 6 bases and J gave up 2 bases; unmatched junction bases: 10. The CDR3, as DNA: TGTGCCAGTAGCACGCTCGACAGGGGGTCACAAGAGACCCAGTACTTC. Amino acids: CASSTLDRGSQETQYF.

The genes are TRBV29-1 and TRBJ1-2, with D maybe TRBD1 (5 bases). Germline V gene lookup returns CDR1 SQVTM and CDR2 ANQGSEA. With 4 bases removed from V and 2 bases from J, the gap between germline ends came to 8 bases. The CDR3 totals 12 residues. CDR3 coding DNA: TGCAGCGTTGTTGACAGAAACTATGGCTACACCTTC. Protein: CSVVDRNYGYTF.

The chain recombines TRBV5-1 with TRBJ2-5; 11 positions agree with TRBD2. CDR3 length equals 16 residues. With 4 bases clipped from V and 5 bases from J, the junction kept 10 bases outside the gene matches. Germline lookup yields CDR1 SGHRS and CDR2 YFSETQ. This chain's CDR3 is CASSRYSGGAGETQYF. In DNA form, the CDR3 reads TGCGCCAGCAGCCGCTATAGCGGGGGGGCCGGCGAGACCCAGTACTTC. Variable domain in full (rest from reference TRBV5-1 and TRBJ2-5): KAGVTQTPRYLIKTRGQQVTLSCSPISGHRSVSWYQQTPGQGLQFLFEYFSETQRNKGNFPGRFSGRQFSNSRSEMNVSTLELGDSALYLCASSRYSGGAGETQYFGPGTRLLVL.